This T cell receptor beta chain comes out of a study of post-analysis software for immune sequencing data (dated by TCRdb to the mid-2010s). A note on the overall study: The recorded disease courses included relapsing-remitting, secondary progressive and progressive-relapsing multiple sclerosis, and some patients had no subtype annotation. The patient repertoires were set against about 10 previously published healthy control repertoires from donors whose ages ranged from roughly 6 to 27 years. A subset of samples was prepared in parallel using single-end sample barcoding, then pooled and co-amplified after Illumina adapter ligation.

Findings and caveats that apply to the study as a whole: Normalized Chao1 diversity was significantly lower in multiple sclerosis patients than controls, suggesting substantial peripheral T-cell clonal expansion. Direct clustering with F measure revealed strong co-clustering of samples prepared in the same batch, which led to a batch-effect correction. About five TRBV segments, including TRBV5-6, TRBV5-1 and TRBV20-1, were significantly more frequent in patients than controls. The multiple sclerosis patient group was slightly younger than the control group.

Library construction relied on PCR. TCRdb lists the instrument as Illumina HiSeq 2500. To reduce PCR and sequencing biases, unique molecular identifiers were built into the TCR beta cDNA libraries. Per 1 to 10 million input T cells, roughly 0.5 million cDNA molecules were obtained, such that each molecule approximated one T cell. Patient libraries were prepared and sequenced with the same protocol used for the earlier healthy control dataset. Within a given batch, samples were prepared together, multiplexed and sequenced on the same HiSeq lane. The authors' analysis ran thus. MIGEC handled the raw barcoded reads, throwing out single-read molecular identifier groups before consensus assembly and CDR3 extraction. Clonotype tables were post-analysed with VDJtools, and diversity was normalized by down-sampling all datasets to the smallest sample size. To correct batch-related cross-sample contamination, repertoire overlap clustering matched CDR3 amino acid sequences but not nucleotide sequences. TCRdb reran the public reads through fastp at Q25 and MiXCR, keeping productive beta chains. Each entry is one CDR3 protein sequence, shown with its most common DNA and genes. These V and J calls rely on TCRdb rather than the paper's analysis. Present in this sample are about 560,000 distinct CDR3 sequences, 40% to 50% of which were seen just once. Of the sample, under 2% is held by the ten largest clones.

TCR beta repertoires were profiled from peripheral blood of 13 young patients with multiple sclerosis to demonstrate the VDJtools post-analysis software. The multiple sclerosis patients were children and adolescents between roughly 6 and 17 years of age. From cysteine to phenylalanine, the CDR3 is 15 amino acids long. Just the 45-base CDR3 DNA is kept, in frame starting at base 1. V is cut by 0 bases and J by 2 bases, and the space between the germline ends is 11 bases. In the germline V gene, CDR1 corresponds to ENHRY and CDR2 to SYGVKD. For this clonotype: The specificity of this receptor is unknown. Base qualities are not at hand, and no much larger clone is one base apart.

Sequencing used blood. The chain uses TRBV10-3 and TRBJ2-7, and perhaps TRBD1 as D gene, on 5 matching bases. This TCR was sampled from a girl aged 10 to 17 with multiple sclerosis. The CDR3 has the sequence CAISESVTGAYEQYF. The base sequence is TGTGCCATCAGTGAGTCGGTCACAGGAGCCTACGAGCAGTACTTC.